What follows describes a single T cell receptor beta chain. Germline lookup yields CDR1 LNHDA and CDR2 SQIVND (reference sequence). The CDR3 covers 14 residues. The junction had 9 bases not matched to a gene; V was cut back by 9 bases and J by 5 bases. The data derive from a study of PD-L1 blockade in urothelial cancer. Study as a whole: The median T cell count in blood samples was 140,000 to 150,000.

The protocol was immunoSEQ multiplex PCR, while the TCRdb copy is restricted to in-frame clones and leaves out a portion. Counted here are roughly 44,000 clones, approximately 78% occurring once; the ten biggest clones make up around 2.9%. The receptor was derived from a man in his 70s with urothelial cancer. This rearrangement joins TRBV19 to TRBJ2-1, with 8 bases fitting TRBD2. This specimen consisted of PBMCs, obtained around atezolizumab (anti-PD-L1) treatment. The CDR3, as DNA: TGTGCCAGCAAGAGCGGGGGAGTCAACAATGAGCAGTTCTTC. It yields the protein CASKSGGVNNEQFF.